Below, 2 T cell receptor beta chains from the same sample are listed, as sequenced in a study of Ad26.COV2.S vaccination and SARS-CoV-2 variants. Using immunoSEQ multiplex PCR, the repertoire was profiled, and TCRdb retains in-frame clones only, with some absent. The sample contains around 450,000 clones, 70% to 90% of which appear only once. Treatment noted: over 15 received Ad26.COV2.S at low or high dose, single or two shots; a few received placebo; per-sample allocation not given. The study sampled participants on day 63 after the first vaccine or placebo injection. Sequenced here: peripheral blood, sampled in a trial of Ad26.COV2.S vaccine versus placebo. All receptors derive from a person between 18 and 59 years old who received the Ad26.COV2.S COVID-19 vaccine or a placebo.

V gene TRBV9 combines with J gene TRBJ2-5; unclear D gene. Germline loops: CDR1 SGDLS, CDR2 YYNGEE. Trimming left V 4 bases short and J 2 bases short, with 12 bases between. The CDR3 runs to 14 residues. In DNA, the CDR3 is TGTGCCAGCAGCTCCCAGGCCGGGCAAGAGACCCAGTACTTC. Translated: CASSSQAGQETQYF.

The table lists this clone with a few counts. The chain carries TRBV7-9 and TRBJ2-2; D unclear. The CDR3 runs 15 residues. Germline V gives CDR1 SEHNR, CDR2 FQNEAQ (reference sequence). The V end lost 0 bases, the J end lost 1 base, and 6 bases lay between the germline ends. CDR3 loop: CASSLAHLNTGELFF. For the CDR3, the DNA is TGTGCCAGCAGCTTAGCACATCTGAACACCGGGGAGCTGTTTTTT.